The source of this T cell receptor beta chain is a study of blood T cell repertoires in COVID-19 (dated by TCRdb to 2020 to 2022). Study-level background: Samples covering the acute and convalescent phases of COVID-19 were provided by collaborators in the United States, Italy and Spain. The samples were drawn from two sources: the first 160 participants of the ongoing ImmuneRACE study, and over 950 subjects contributed by 6 global collaborators. The repertoires were released in a freely available public database intended as a resource for research on the immune response to SARS-CoV-2. Sample metadata almost always included a de-identified subject ID, COVID-19 status, age in years and sex. The material from the prospective study consisted of cDNA or gDNA derived from T cells, B-cell-depleted T cells, or PBMCs. Where HLA class I and class II types were available, the types were taken from metadata supplied by the sample provider, not from assay-based typing. The dataset comprised deeply sampled blood TCRbeta repertoires from subjects exposed to, actively infected with, or recovered from COVID-19. What the authors observed across the whole study: The amount of clinical and demographic metadata varied by source and participant and was provided uncurated.

The CDR3 starts with the cysteine, ends with the phenylalanine, and has 13 residues. The sequence is cut down to CDR3 DNA, 39 bases in frame from base 1. V loses 3 bases of germline sequence and J loses 4 bases, and the interval between the two ends is 7 bases. CDR1 and CDR2, per the germline V gene, are SGHDN and FVKESK. TCRbeta CDR3 regions were amplified from genomic DNA by means of the immunoSEQ Assay, a bias-controlled multiplex PCR. The authors' pipeline ran thus. Within the assay, amplification of reference gene primers was used to estimate how many nucleated cells each sample contained. To quantify the absolute abundance of each unique TCRbeta CDR3 rearrangement, sequence reads were collapsed and filtered. For each sample, productive Simpson clonality was calculated as the square root of Simpson's diversity index over productive rearrangements. TCRdb took over this immuneACCESS table, retaining in-frame rearrangements with V and J assigned. Such tables are incomplete; in checked studies, under half of the missing clones stem from an unresolved V gene, and the remainder is unexplained. V and J calls and clone size are as listed in that table; D and trimming were resolved from the DNA. Present in this sample are some 150,000 clones, roughly 73% of which were seen just once. The ten largest clones add up to about 9.4% of the sample.

As to this clone: Its binding antigen is unknown. Base qualities are not provided; no much larger clone lies one nucleotide away.

Whole blood was collected in K2EDTA tubes by collaborating institutions according to the institutions' own protocols. For TCRbeta analysis, collaborators shipped samples in one of three forms: frozen whole blood, isolated PBMCs, or DNA extracted from either of those sample types. The source of this sequence is a woman in her fifties or sixties with active or convalescent COVID-19. The V gene is TRBV14 and the J gene is TRBJ2-1; the D gene is not confidently resolved. Sequencing was carried out using peripheral blood. The CDR3: CASSQTQYNEQFF. The DNA sequence reads TGTGCCAGCAGCCAGACACAGTACAATGAGCAGTTCTTC.